The T cell receptor beta chain under discussion was sequenced for a study of blood T cell repertoires in COVID-19. Across the study: From T cells, B-cell-depleted T cells, or PBMCs came the material, which was cDNA or gDNA.

Original processing notes: Cell counts per sample came from amplifying reference gene primers. The method was immunoSEQ multiplex PCR; TCRdb's version includes in-frame clones alone and lacks a portion of them. V, J and clone size derive from that table, while D and trimming were established from the DNA sequence. The repertoire holds about 170,000 clones, with 85% as singletons. The germline V and J ends were trimmed by 3 bases and 1 base, with 6 bases remaining between them. This CDR3 region has 13 residues. Per germline, CDR1 WSHSY and CDR2 SAAADI. The TCR sequence derives from a human donor with acute or convalescent COVID-19. The donor label of this sample is uncertain. The chain joins TRBV10-2 to TRBJ1-2; TRBD1 is a possible D gene (5 bases). The sample consisted of peripheral blood. CDR3 nucleotide sequence: TGCGCCAGCAGTGAAGACAGTAACTATGGCTACACCTTC. This translates into CASSEDSNYGYTF.